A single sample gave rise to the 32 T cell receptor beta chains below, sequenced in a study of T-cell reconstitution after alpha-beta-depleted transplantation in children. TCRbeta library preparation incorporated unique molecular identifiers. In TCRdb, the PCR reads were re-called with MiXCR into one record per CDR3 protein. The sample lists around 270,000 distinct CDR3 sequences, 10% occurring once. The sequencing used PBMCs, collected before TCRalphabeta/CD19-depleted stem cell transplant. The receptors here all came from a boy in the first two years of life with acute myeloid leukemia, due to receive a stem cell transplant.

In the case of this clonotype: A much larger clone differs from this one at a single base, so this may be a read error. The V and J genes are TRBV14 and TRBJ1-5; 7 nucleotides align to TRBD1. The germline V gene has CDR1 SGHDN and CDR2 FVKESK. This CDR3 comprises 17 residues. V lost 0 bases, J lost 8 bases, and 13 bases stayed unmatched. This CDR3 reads CASSQDIQGVPGEPQHF. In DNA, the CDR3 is TGTGCCAGCAGCCAAGACATTCAGGGGGTTCCAGGTGAGCCCCAGCATTTT.

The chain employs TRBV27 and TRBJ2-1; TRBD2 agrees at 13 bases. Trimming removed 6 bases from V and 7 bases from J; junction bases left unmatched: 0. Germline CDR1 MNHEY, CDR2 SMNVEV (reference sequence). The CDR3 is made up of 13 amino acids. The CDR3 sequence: CASRTSGRNEQFF. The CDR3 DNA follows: TGTGCCAGCAGGACTAGCGGGAGGAATGAGCAGTTCTTC.

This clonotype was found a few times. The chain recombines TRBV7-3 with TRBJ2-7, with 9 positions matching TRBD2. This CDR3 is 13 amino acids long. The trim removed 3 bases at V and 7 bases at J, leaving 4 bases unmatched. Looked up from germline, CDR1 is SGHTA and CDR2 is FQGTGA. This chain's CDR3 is CASSFAGGREQYF. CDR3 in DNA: TGTGCCAGCAGCTTTGCGGGAGGGCGGGAGCAGTACTTC.

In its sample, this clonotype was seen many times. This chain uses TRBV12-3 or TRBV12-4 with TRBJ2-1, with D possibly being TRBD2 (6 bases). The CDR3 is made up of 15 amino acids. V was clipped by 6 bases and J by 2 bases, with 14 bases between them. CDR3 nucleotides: TGTGCCAGCAGCCGGGGACTCCCGCCCTACAATGAGCAGTTCTTC. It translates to CASSRGLPPYNEQFF.

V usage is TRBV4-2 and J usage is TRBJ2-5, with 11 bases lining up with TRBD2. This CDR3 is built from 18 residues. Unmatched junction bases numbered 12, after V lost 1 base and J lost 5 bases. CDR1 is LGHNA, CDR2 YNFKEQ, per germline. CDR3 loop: CASSQAPPTSGKSETQYF. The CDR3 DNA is TGTGCCAGCAGCCAAGCGCCCCCGACTAGCGGGAAATCTGAGACCCAGTACTTC.

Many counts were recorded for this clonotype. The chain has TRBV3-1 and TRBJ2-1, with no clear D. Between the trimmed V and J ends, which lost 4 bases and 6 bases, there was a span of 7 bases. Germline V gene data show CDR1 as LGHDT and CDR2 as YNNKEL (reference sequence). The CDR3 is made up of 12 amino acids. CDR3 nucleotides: TGTGCCAGCAGCCGAGATCCCAATGAGCAGTTCTTC. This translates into CASSRDPNEQFF.

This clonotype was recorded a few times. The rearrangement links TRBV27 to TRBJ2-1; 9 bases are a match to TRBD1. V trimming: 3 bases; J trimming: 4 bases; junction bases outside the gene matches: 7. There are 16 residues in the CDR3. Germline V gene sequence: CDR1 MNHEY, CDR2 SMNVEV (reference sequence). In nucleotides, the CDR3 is TGTGCCAGCAGTTTTGTGGGACAGGGTCTTTACAATGAGCAGTTCTTC. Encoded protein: CASSFVGQGLYNEQFF.

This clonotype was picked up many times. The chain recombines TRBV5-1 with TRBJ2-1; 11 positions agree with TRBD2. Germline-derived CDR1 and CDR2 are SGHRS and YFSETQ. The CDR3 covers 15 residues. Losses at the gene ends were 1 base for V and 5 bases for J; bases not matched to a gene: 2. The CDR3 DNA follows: TGCGCCAGCAGCTTGCAACTAGCGGGAGACAATGAGCAGTTCTTC. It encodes CASSLQLAGDNEQFF.

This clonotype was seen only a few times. CDR3 in DNA: TGTGCCAGCAGCGTCTACGTCCGGGACAGGGGGCCGGATGGCTACACCTTC. It codes for CASSVYVRDRGPDGYTF. The V call is TRBV13, the J call TRBJ1-2, with TRBD1 matching over 12 bases. The CDR3 has 17 amino acids. The J segment lost 6 bases and the V segment lost 5 bases, leaving 13 bases of the junction unmatched. CDR1 is PRHDT, CDR2 FYEKMQ, per germline (reference sequence).

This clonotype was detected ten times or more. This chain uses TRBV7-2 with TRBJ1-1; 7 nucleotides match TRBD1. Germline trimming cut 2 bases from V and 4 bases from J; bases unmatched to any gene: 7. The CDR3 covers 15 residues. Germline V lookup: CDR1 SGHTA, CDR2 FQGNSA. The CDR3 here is CASSLNTGVGTEAFF. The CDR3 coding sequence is TGTGCCAGCAGCTTAAATACAGGGGTGGGCACTGAAGCTTTCTTT.

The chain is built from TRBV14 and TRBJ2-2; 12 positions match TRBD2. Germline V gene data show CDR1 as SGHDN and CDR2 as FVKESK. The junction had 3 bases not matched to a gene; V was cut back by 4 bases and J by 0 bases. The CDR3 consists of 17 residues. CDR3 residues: CASSRRTSGANTGELFF. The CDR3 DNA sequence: TGTGCCAGCAGCCGCCGGACTAGCGGGGCGAACACCGGGGAGCTGTTTTTT.

DNA of the CDR3: TGTGCCAGCATCATTGGACCACAGGAAAGCGGCACAGATACGCAGTATTTT. It encodes CASIIGPQESGTDTQYF. The chain uses TRBV7-8 and TRBJ2-3, with TRBD1 as a possible D gene (5 bases). Germline V CDR1 and CDR2: SGHVS, FQNEAQ. The CDR3 loop spans 17 amino acids. Trimming shortened V by 7 bases and J by 1 base, and 21 bases separated the two germline ends.

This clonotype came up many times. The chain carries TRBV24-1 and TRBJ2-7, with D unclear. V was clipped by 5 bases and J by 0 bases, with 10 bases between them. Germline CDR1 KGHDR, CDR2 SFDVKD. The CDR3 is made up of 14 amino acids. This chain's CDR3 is CATSGPGFSYEQYF. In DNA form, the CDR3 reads TGTGCCACCAGTGGCCCGGGTTTCTCCTACGAGCAGTACTTC.

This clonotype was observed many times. The CDR3 reads CASSFPTYEQYF. CDR3 DNA sequence: TGTGCCAGCAGTTTCCCTACATACGAGCAGTACTTC. The chain combines TRBV28 with TRBJ2-7; D gene unclear. Trimming took off 3 bases at V and 4 bases at J, with 7 bases between the two ends. The CDR3 has 12 amino acids. Per the germline V gene, CDR1 is MDHEN and CDR2 is SYDVKM.

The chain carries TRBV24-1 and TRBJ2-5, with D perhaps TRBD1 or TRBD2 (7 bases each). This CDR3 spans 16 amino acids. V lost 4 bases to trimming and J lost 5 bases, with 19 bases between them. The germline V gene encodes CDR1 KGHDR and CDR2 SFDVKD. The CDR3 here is CATSDLGTAGRETQYF. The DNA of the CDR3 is TGTGCCACCAGTGACCTCGGGACAGCGGGAAGGGAGACCCAGTACTTC.

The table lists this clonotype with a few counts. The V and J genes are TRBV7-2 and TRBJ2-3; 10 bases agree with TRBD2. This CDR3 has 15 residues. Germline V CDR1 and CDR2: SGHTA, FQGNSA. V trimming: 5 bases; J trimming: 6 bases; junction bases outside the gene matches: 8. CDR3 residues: CASSPVLAGRDTQYF. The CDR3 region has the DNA TGTGCCAGCAGCCCCGTACTAGCGGGGCGGGATACGCAGTATTTT.

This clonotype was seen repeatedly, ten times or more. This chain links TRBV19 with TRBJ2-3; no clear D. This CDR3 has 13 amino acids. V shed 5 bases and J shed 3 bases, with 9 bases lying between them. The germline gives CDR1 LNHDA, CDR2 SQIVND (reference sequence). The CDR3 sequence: CASSGIETDTQYF. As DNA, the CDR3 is TGTGCCAGTAGTGGGATAGAAACAGATACGCAGTATTTT.

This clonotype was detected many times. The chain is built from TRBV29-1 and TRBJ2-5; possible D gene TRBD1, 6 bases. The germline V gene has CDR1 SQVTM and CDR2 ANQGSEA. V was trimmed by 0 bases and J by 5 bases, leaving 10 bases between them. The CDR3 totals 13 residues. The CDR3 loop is CSVEDTRGETQYF. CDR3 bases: TGCAGCGTTGAAGATACGAGGGGGGAGACCCAGTACTTC.

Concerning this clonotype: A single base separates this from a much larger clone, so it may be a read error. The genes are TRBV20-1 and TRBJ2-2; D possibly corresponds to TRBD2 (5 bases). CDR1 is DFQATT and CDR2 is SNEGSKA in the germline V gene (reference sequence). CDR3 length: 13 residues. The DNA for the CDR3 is TGCAGTGCTAGAGCCGACCGAACCGGGGAGCCGTTTTTT. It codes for CSARADRTGEPFF.

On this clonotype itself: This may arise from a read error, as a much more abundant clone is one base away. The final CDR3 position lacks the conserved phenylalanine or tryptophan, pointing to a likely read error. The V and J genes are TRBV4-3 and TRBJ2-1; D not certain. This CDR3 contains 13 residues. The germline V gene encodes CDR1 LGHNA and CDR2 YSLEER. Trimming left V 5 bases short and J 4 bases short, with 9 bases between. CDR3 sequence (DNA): TGCGCCAGCAGCACCCGACTGTACAATGAGCAGTTCTTA. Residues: CASSTRLYNEQFL.

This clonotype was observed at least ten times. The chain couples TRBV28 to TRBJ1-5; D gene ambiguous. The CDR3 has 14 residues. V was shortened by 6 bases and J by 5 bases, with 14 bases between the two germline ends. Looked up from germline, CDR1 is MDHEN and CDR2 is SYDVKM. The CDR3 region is CASSRTRADQPQHF. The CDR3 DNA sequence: TGTGCCAGCAGCCGAACACGGGCGGATCAGCCCCAGCATTTT.

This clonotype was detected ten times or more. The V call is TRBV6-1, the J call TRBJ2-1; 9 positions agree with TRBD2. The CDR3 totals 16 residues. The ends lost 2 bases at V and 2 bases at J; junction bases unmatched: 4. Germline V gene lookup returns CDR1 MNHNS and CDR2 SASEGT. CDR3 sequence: CASSELAGPTYNEQFF. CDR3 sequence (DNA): TGTGCCAGCAGTGAACTAGCGGGGCCTACCTACAATGAGCAGTTCTTC.

The CDR3 spells CASSLCRGNQPQHF. The CDR3 region has the DNA TGTGCCAGCAGCTTATGCAGGGGCAATCAGCCCCAGCATTTT. The chain links TRBV7-4 to TRBJ1-5; tentative D call: TRBD1 (5 bases). The germline V gene encodes CDR1 SGHVT and CDR2 SQSDAQ. The CDR3 is 14 amino acids. V was trimmed by 2 bases and J by 2 bases, leaving 7 bases between them. Using reference TRBV7-4 and TRBJ1-5 for the parts outside the CDR3, the full variable domain is GAGVSQSPRYKVAKRGRDVALRCDSISGHVTLYWYRQTLGQGSEVLTYSQSDAQRDKSGRPSGRFSAERPERSVSTLKIQRTEQGDSAVYLCASSLCRGNQPQHFGDGTRLSIL.

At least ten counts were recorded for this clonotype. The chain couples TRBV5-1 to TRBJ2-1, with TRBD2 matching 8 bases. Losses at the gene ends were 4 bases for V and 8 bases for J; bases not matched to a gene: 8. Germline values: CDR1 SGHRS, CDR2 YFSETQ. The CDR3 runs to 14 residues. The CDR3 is CASSRNSGVDEQFF. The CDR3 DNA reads TGCGCCAGCAGCCGAAATAGCGGGGTCGATGAGCAGTTCTTC.

The CDR3 sequence: CASSRRPSGRNDEQFF. CDR3 coding DNA: TGTGCCAGCAGCCGAAGACCTAGCGGGAGGAACGATGAGCAGTTCTTC. The chain uses TRBV7-3 and TRBJ2-1; 11 nucleotides align to TRBD2. J was trimmed by 8 bases and V by 5 bases; bases with no gene match: 11. The CDR3 sequence is 16 residues long. The germline gives CDR1 SGHTA, CDR2 FQGTGA.

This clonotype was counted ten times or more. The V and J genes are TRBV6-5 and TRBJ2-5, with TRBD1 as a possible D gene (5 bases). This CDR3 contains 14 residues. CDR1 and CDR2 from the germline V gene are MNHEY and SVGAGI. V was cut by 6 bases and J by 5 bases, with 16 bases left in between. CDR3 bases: TGTGCCAGCAGCTATATAGGGGCCGGGGAGACCCAGTACTTC. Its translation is CASSYIGAGETQYF.

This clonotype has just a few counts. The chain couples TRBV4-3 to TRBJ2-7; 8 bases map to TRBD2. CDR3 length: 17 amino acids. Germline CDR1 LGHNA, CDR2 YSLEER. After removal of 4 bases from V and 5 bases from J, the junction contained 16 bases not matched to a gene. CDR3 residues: CASSRQIPLGLADEQYF. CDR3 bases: TGCGCCAGCAGCCGACAAATTCCCCTCGGACTAGCTGACGAGCAGTACTTC.

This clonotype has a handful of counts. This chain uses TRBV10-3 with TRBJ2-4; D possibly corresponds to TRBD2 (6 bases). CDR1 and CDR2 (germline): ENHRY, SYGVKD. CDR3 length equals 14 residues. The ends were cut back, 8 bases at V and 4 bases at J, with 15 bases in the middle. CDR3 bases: TGTGCCATCGGGTCTGGGGAGGAGAAAAACATTCAGTACTTC. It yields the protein CAIGSGEEKNIQYF.

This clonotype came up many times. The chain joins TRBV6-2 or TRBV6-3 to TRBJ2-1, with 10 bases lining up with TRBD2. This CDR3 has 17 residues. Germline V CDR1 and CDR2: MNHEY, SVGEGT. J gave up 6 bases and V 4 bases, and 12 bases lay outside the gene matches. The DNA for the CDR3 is TGTGCCAGCAGTTCCGGGACTAGCGTCATAGGTCTCAATGAGCAGTTCTTC. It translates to CASSSGTSVIGLNEQFF.

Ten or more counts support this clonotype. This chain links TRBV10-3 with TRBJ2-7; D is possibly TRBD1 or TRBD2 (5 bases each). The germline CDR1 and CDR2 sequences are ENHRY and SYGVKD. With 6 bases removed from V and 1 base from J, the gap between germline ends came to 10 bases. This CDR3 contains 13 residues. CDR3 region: CAISRDGSYEQYF. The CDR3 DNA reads TGTGCCATCAGCCGGGACGGATCCTACGAGCAGTACTTC.

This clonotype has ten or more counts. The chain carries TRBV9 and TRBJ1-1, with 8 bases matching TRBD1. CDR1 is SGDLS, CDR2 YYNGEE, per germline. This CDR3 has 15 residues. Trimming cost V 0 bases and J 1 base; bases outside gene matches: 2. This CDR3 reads CASSVAGQGNTEAFF. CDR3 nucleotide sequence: TGTGCCAGCAGCGTAGCAGGACAGGGGAACACTGAAGCTTTCTTT.

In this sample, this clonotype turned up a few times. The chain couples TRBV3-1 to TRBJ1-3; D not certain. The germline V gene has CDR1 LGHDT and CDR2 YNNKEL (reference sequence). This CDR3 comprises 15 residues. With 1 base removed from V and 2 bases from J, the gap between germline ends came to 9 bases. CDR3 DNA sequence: TGTGCCAGCAGCCAAGGGCGGTCCGCTGGAAACACCATATATTTT. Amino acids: CASSQGRSAGNTIYF.